This TCR beta chain was sequenced for a study of shared clonotypes between healthy human individuals. Whole-study findings and limits: Genetic and exposure-history diversity was limited by the small donor number.

On this clone: What it binds is not known.

Data came from immunoSEQ multiplex PCR; TCRdb stores just in-frame clones and leaves some out. The sample gives some 700,000 clones, about 90% of which show up once; 34% is in the top ten. Those who donated were healthy HIV-negative adults, with no recent acute infections or vaccinations reported. CDR3 length: 16 amino acids. Unmatched junction bases numbered 9, after V lost 3 bases and J lost 7 bases. Per germline, CDR1 SGHRS and CDR2 YFSETQ. What was sequenced was memory CD8+ T cells from PBMCs. Subset of the sample: CD45RO+ cells pooled with CCR7-negative TemRA cells. This TCR was sampled from a man aged 18 to 35 in good health. Some clones in this sample may be carry-over from other donors' samples. The V gene is TRBV5-1, the J gene TRBJ1-4, with 10 bases aligning to TRBD1. CDR3 protein: CASSSLDRGSTEKLFF. DNA for the CDR3: TGCGCCAGCAGCTCCCTGGACAGGGGGTCTACTGAAAAACTGTTTTTT.